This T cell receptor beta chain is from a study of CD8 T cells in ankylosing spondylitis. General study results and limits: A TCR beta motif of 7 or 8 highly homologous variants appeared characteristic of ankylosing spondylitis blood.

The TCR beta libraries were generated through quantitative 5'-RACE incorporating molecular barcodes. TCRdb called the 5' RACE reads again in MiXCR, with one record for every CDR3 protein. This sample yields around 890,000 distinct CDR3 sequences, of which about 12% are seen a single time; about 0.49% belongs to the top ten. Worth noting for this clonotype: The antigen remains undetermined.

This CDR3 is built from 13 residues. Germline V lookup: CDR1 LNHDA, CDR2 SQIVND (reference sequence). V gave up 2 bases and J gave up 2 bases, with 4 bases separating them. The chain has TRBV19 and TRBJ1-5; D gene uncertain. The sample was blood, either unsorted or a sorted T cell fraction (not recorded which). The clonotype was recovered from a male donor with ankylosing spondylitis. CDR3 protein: CASSISGNQPQHF. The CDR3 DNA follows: TGTGCCAGTAGTATATCTGGCAATCAGCCCCAGCATTTT.